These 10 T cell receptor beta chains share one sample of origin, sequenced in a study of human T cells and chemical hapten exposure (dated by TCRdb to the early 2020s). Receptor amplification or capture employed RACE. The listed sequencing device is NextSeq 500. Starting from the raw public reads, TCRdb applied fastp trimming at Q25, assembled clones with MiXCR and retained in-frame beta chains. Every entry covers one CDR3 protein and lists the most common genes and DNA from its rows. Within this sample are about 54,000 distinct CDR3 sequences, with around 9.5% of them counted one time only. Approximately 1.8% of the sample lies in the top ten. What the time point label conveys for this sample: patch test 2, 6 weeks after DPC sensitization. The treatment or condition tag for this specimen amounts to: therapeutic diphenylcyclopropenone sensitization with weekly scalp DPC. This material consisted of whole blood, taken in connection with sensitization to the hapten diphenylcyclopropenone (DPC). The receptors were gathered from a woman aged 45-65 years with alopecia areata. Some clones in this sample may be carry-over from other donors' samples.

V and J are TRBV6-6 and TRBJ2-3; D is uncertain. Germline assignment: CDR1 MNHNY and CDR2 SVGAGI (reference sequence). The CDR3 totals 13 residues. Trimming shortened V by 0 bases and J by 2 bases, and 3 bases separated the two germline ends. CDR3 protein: CASSYSDTDTQYF. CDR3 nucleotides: TGTGCCAGCAGTTACTCGGACACAGATACGCAGTATTTT.

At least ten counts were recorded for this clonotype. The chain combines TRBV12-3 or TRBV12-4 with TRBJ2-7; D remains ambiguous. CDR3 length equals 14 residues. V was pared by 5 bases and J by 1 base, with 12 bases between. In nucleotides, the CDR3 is TGTGCCAGCAGTCTTGAATTTACGTCCTACGAGCAGTACTTC. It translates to CASSLEFTSYEQYF.

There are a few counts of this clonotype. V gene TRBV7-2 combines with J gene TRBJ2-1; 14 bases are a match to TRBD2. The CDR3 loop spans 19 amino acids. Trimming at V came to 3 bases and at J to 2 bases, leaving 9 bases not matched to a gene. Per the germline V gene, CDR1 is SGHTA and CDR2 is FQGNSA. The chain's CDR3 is CASSFPGLAGVRTYNEQFF. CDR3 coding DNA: TGTGCCAGCAGCTTTCCGGGACTAGCGGGAGTTAGAACCTACAATGAGCAGTTCTTC.

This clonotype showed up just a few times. The CDR3, as DNA: TGCGCCAGCAGCACCACGCTAGCGTCCAGCACAGATACGCAGTATTTT. Its protein is CASSTTLASSTDTQYF. This chain joins TRBV5-1 and TRBJ2-3, with TRBD2 as a possible D gene (6 bases). Germline assignment: CDR1 SGHRS and CDR2 YFSETQ. The CDR3 totals 16 residues. The germline V and J ends were trimmed by 4 bases and 0 bases, with 15 bases remaining between them.

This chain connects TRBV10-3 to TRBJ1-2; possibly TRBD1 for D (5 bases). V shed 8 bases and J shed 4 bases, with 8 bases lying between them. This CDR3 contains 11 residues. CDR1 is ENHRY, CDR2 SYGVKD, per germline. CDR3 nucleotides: TGTGCCATCGGTACAGGCTATGGCTACACCTTC. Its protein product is CAIGTGYGYTF.

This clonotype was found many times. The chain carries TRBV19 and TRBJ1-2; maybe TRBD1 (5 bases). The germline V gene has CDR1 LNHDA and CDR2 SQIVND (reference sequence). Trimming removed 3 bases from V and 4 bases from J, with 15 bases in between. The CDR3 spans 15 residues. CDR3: CASSIGGADAYGYTF. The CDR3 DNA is TGTGCCAGTAGTATCGGCGGGGCGGACGCCTATGGCTACACCTTC.

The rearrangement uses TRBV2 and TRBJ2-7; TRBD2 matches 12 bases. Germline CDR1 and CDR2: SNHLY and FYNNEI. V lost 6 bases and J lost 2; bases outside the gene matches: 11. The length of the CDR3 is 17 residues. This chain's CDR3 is CASRILITSGGTYEQYF. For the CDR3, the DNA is TGTGCCAGCAGGATACTAATTACTAGCGGGGGGACCTACGAGCAGTACTTC.

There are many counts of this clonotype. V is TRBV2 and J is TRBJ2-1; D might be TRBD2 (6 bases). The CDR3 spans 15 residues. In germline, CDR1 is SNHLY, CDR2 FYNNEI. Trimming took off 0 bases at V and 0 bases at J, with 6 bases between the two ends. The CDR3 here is CASSEAGLSYNEQFF. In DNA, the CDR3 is TGTGCCAGCAGTGAAGCGGGACTCTCCTACAATGAGCAGTTCTTC.

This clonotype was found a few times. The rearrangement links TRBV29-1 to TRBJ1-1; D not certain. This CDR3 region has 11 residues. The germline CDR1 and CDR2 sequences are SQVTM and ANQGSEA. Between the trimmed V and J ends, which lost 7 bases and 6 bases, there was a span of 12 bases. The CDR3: CSASMVAEAFF. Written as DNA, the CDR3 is TGCAGCGCTAGTATGGTAGCTGAAGCTTTCTTT.

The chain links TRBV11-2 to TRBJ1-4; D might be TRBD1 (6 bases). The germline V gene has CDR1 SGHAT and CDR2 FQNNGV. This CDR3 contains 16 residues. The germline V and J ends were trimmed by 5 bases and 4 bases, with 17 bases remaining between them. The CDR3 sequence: CASSLMTGLINEKLFF. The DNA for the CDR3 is TGTGCCAGCAGCCTCATGACAGGACTTATTAATGAAAAACTGTTTTTT.